These 17 T cell receptor beta chains came from one sample sequenced in a study of early T cells in non-severe SARS-CoV-2 infection. A single record per CDR3 protein comes from TCRdb applying MiXCR to the 5' RACE reads. The sample yields some 45,000 distinct CDR3 sequences, 5% to 6.5% seen once. This specimen consisted of whole blood, obtained at baseline. The source of these receptors is an adult who was a healthcare worker with PCR-confirmed SARS-CoV-2 infection or an uninfected control (not recorded which).

This clonotype was counted ten times or more. The chain has TRBV7-6 and TRBJ2-3; TRBD2 agrees at 13 bases. In germline, CDR1 is SGHVS, CDR2 FNYEAQ. The ends lost 2 bases at V and 5 bases at J; junction bases unmatched: 10. The CDR3 has 18 residues. CDR3 coding DNA: TGTGCCAGCAGCTTAACCTCTACTAGCGGGGGGGGCCTAGATACGCAGTATTTT. This translates into CASSLTSTSGGGLDTQYF.

This clonotype was observed many times. The rearrangement joins TRBV20-1 to TRBJ1-3, with 8 nucleotides matching TRBD1. Germline CDR1 is DFQATT and CDR2 is SNEGSKA (reference sequence). The CDR3 has 15 amino acids. J gave up 0 bases and V 2 bases, and 3 bases lay outside the gene matches. The CDR3 region is CSARKDRDSGNTIYF. For the CDR3, the DNA is TGCAGTGCTAGAAAGGACAGGGACTCTGGAAACACCATATATTTT.

This clonotype rates as medium-sized (0.01 to 0.1%). This rearrangement joins TRBV11-3 to TRBJ2-1; TRBD1 matches 7 bases. J gave up 4 bases and V 5 bases, and 2 bases lay outside the gene matches. This CDR3 comprises 13 residues. Per germline, CDR1 SGHNT and CDR2 YENEEA. The chain's CDR3 is CASSPGQYNEQFF. CDR3 bases: TGTGCCAGCAGCCCGGGACAGTACAATGAGCAGTTCTTC.

This clonotype was recorded at least ten times. This chain joins TRBV18 and TRBJ1-1, with a tentative D call TRBD1 (6 bases). The CDR3 has 14 amino acids. In germline, CDR1 is KGHSH, CDR2 LQKENI. Trimming shortened V by 3 bases and J by 1 base, and 9 bases separated the two germline ends. Here the CDR3 reads CASSPDRTNTEAFF. The CDR3 DNA is TGTGCCAGCTCACCCGACAGGACGAACACTGAAGCTTTCTTT.

This sequence joins TRBV6-5 and TRBJ2-5; the D call may be TRBD1 or TRBD2 (5 bases each). V lost 0 bases, J lost 7 bases, and 15 bases lay in between. The CDR3 is 15 residues long. Germline V gene lookup returns CDR1 MNHEY and CDR2 SVGAGI. The CDR3 sequence is CASSYSVTGRSTQYF. The CDR3 nucleotides read TGTGCCAGCAGTTACTCTGTCACGGGACGCTCGACCCAGTACTTC.

This chain uses TRBV12-3 or TRBV12-4 with TRBJ2-5; tentatively, D is TRBD1 (6 bases). The CDR3 is 16 residues long. V lost 5 bases to trimming and J lost 4 bases, with 20 bases between them. CDR3 coding DNA: TGTGCCAGCAGTCCCCACAGGGCCGTTAGCAGAGAGACCCAGTACTTC. This sequence encodes CASSPHRAVSRETQYF.

The sample holds many counts of this clonotype. The chain has TRBV11-2 and TRBJ2-6; 8 nucleotides agree with TRBD1. From germline, CDR1 is SGHAT and CDR2 FQNNGV. The CDR3 length is 19 residues. The trim removed 6 bases at V and 1 base at J, leaving 14 bases unmatched. CDR3 nucleotides: TGTGCCAGCAGTAAAAGGACAGGGTGGTCGTTTTCTGGGGCCAACGTCCTGACTTTC. Translating gives CASSKRTGWSFSGANVLTF.

This clonotype was seen ten or more times. The chain recombines TRBV6-7 with TRBJ1-3; the D is unclear. TRBV6-7 has ORF status, its function being uncertain. V lost 10 bases to trimming and J lost 2 bases, with 12 bases between them. The CDR3 length is 13 residues. The DNA for the CDR3 is TGTGCCAATCCAACGAATACTGGAAACACCATATATTTT. It codes for CANPTNTGNTIYF.

Regarding this clonotype: A much larger clone lies a single base off, so this may be a read error. J is TRBJ1-4 and V is TRBV20-1, with D possibly TRBD1 on 5 matching bases. Germline-derived CDR1 and CDR2 are DFQATT and SNEGSKA (reference sequence). V lost 6 bases, J lost 11 bases, and 19 bases lay in between. This CDR3 is built from 13 residues. The CDR3 sequence is CSAAGPGFDKLFF. The CDR3 coding sequence is TGCAGTGCGGCGGGACCAGGCTTTGATAAACTGTTTTTT.

This clonotype has ten or more counts. The genes are TRBV6-2 or TRBV6-3 and TRBJ2-7; 11 nucleotides line up with TRBD1. Germline CDR1 is MNHEY and CDR2 is SVGEGT. V was pared by 10 bases and J by 4 bases, with 12 bases of the junction left unmatched. The CDR3 covers 15 residues. CDR3 amino acids: CAIHDRDRGMYEQYF. The CDR3 nucleotides read TGTGCCATACATGACCGGGACAGGGGGATGTACGAGCAGTACTTC.

Ten or more counts support this clonotype. The chain employs TRBV7-9 and TRBJ2-3, with D perhaps being TRBD1 or TRBD2 (5 bases each). Looked up from germline, CDR1 is SEHNR and CDR2 is FQNEAQ (reference sequence). CDR3 length: 12 amino acids. With 7 bases removed from V and 4 bases from J, the gap between germline ends came to 9 bases. Here the CDR3 reads CASKLGADTQYF. The CDR3, as DNA: TGTGCCAGCAAACTAGGGGCAGATACGCAGTATTTT.

Within the sample, this clonotype is medium-sized. This rearrangement joins TRBV18 to TRBJ2-7; 14 positions match TRBD2. The CDR3 has 15 residues. V gave up 3 bases and J gave up 2 bases; unmatched junction bases: 0. The germline CDR1 and CDR2 sequences are KGHSH and LQKENI. The CDR3 region is CASSPTSGGAYEQYF. CDR3 sequence (DNA): TGTGCCAGCTCACCGACTAGCGGGGGGGCCTACGAGCAGTACTTC.

The chain employs TRBV18 and TRBJ2-5, with 8 bases identical to TRBD1. Germline trimming cut 3 bases from V and 2 bases from J; bases unmatched to any gene: 2. Germline V gives CDR1 KGHSH, CDR2 LQKENI. There are 14 residues in the CDR3. CDR3 DNA: TGTGCCAGCTCACCGGGACAGGTACAAGAGACCCAGTACTTC. It is translated as CASSPGQVQETQYF.

CDR3 in DNA: TGTGCCAGCAGTGATCGAGGACAGGGAAGATCCTACGAGCAGTACTTC. Encoded protein: CASSDRGQGRSYEQYF. The chain carries TRBV2 and TRBJ2-7; 8 nucleotides match TRBD1. The V gene end was trimmed by 3 bases and the J gene end by 1 base; junction bases not matched to a gene: 8. CDR1 is SNHLY and CDR2 is FYNNEI in the germline V gene. This CDR3 is 16 amino acids long.

The CDR3 loop is CASSGGTVNTGELFF. Written as DNA, the CDR3 is TGTGCCAGCAGCGGCGGGACAGTGAACACCGGGGAGCTGTTTTTT. The gene calls are TRBV9 and TRBJ2-2, with a possible D match to TRBD1 (7 bases). Trimming left V 3 bases short and J 1 base short, with 10 bases between. The CDR3 totals 15 residues. CDR1 is SGDLS and CDR2 is YYNGEE in the germline V gene.

This clonotype has a count of ten or more. This rearrangement joins TRBV9 to TRBJ2-3; 14 positions match TRBD2. Germline values: CDR1 SGDLS, CDR2 YYNGEE. V gave up 0 bases and J gave up 1 base; unmatched junction bases: 1. There are 17 residues in the CDR3. The CDR3 is CASSVGGLAGGTDTQYF. As DNA, the CDR3 is TGTGCCAGCAGCGTAGGGGGACTAGCGGGGGGCACAGATACGCAGTATTTT.

This clonotype has a handful of counts. The chain has TRBV7-6 and TRBJ1-6; 7 bases line up with TRBD1. The V segment lost 0 bases and the J segment 5 bases; nucleotides outside the gene matches: 7. This CDR3 is 17 amino acids long. Germline CDR1 reads SGHVS; CDR2 reads FNYEAQ. The CDR3 sequence: CASSLAPAGGDNSPLHF. The CDR3 bases are TGTGCCAGCAGCTTAGCTCCGGCAGGGGGGGATAATTCACCCCTCCACTTT.